These 21 T cell receptor beta chains came from one sample sequenced in a study of CD8+CD57+ T cells in acquired aplastic anemia. Before being chosen for sequencing, patients had shown CD8+CD57+ cell expansion by flow cytometry. The study profiled TCR beta VDJ and CDR3 using genomic DNA as template. TCRdb re-called the reads through MiXCR, storing one row per CDR3 protein. In the table there are approximately 470,000 distinct CDR3 sequences, over 25% of which are singletons. The sample comprised sorted CD4+, CD8+, or CD8+CD57+ T cells (not recorded which) from PBMCs. All receptors come from a human donor with aplastic anemia.

In its sample, this clonotype was seen a few times. The chain employs TRBV3-1 and TRBJ1-1; possibly TRBD1 for D (5 bases). Germline V gene data show CDR1 as LGHDT and CDR2 as YNNKEL (reference sequence). The V end was cut by 4 bases, the J end by 3 bases, with 12 bases between. This CDR3 contains 14 residues. This CDR3 is CASSRTRAYTEAFF. In DNA, the CDR3 is TGTGCCAGCAGCCGAACCAGGGCCTACACTGAAGCTTTCTTT.

Regarding this clonotype: A much larger clone lies a single base off, so this may be a read error. The chain carries TRBV19 and TRBJ2-3; no reliable D call. The V and J ends lost 3 bases and 0 bases respectively, with 7 bases between them. CDR3 size: 14 residues. CDR1 and CDR2 (germline): LNHDA, SQIVND (reference sequence). CDR3 nucleotides: TGTGCCAGTAGTATGGCCCCCAGCACAGATACGCAGTATTTT. It is translated as CASSMAPSTDTQYF.

This clonotype has just a few counts. This clone may be a read error of a much larger clone one base away. This chain uses TRBV24-1 with TRBJ2-5; 8 positions agree with TRBD1. CDR1 is KGHDR and CDR2 is SFDVKD in the germline V gene. The CDR3 has 15 amino acids. The CDR3 protein is CATCDGTGGWETQYF. CDR3 sequence (DNA): TGTGCCACCTGTGACGGGACAGGCGGTTGGGAGACCCAGTACTTC.

This clonotype has a single count. This chain links TRBV27 with TRBJ1-6, with 9 bases that match TRBD1. There are 16 residues in the CDR3. Losses at the gene ends were 5 bases for V and 8 bases for J; bases not matched to a gene: 10. Germline V gene sequence: CDR1 MNHEY, CDR2 SMNVEV (reference sequence). The CDR3 DNA reads TGTGCCAGCAGTCCACCCGGGACAGGGATTTATTCACCCCTCCACTTT. Translated: CASSPPGTGIYSPLHF.

CDR3 DNA: TGTGCCTGGAGTGCGGGGGGCGATGGCTACACCTTC. It specifies CAWSAGGDGYTF. The chain uses TRBV30 and TRBJ1-2, with D possibly TRBD1 on 6 matching bases. Between the trimmed V and J ends, which lost 1 base and 6 bases, there was a span of 9 bases. Germline CDR1 reads GTSNPN; CDR2 reads SVGIG (reference sequence). The CDR3 covers 12 residues.

The chain joins TRBV2 to TRBJ1-4, with D perhaps TRBD1 (5 bases). The germline V gene encodes CDR1 SNHLY and CDR2 FYNNEI. There are 14 residues in the CDR3. V lost 0 bases and J 3 bases, leaving 5 bases between the germline ends. As DNA, the CDR3 is TGTGCCAGCAGTGAAGCGGGGGCTAATGAAAAACTGTTTTTT. This codes for CASSEAGANEKLFF.

As regards this clonotype: One junction end does not reproduce the germline sequence, and a read error may be involved. The chain has TRBV7-2 and TRBJ1-6; D is ambiguous. This CDR3 has 14 residues. CDR1 is SGHTA and CDR2 is FQGNSA in the germline V gene. The CDR3, as DNA: TGTGCCAGCAGCTTTGGACGGCATAATCCACCCCTCCACTTT. Translation gives CASSFGRHNPPLHF.

This clonotype was detected only a few times. The V and J genes are TRBV12-3 or TRBV12-4 and TRBJ2-1; 10 positions agree with TRBD2. The CDR3 consists of 14 residues. V shed 6 bases and J 10 bases; nucleotides not matched to a gene: 9. The CDR3 DNA is TGTGCCAGCAGACCTCTAGCGGGAGCCGGGGAGCAGTTCTTC. It specifies CASRPLAGAGEQFF.

The chain uses TRBV7-9 and TRBJ2-1, with D possibly called TRBD1 or TRBD2 (5 bases each). The ends were cut back, 1 base at V and 8 bases at J, with 9 bases in the middle. The germline gives CDR1 SEHNR, CDR2 FQNEAQ (reference sequence). The CDR3 length is 13 residues. CDR3 sequence reads: CASSLVGTYEQFF. Written as DNA, the CDR3 is TGTGCCAGCAGCTTAGTGGGGACCTATGAGCAGTTCTTC.

The V gene is TRBV9, the J gene TRBJ1-1; possibly TRBD1 for D (5 bases). V was trimmed by 4 bases and J by 0 bases, leaving 16 bases between them. CDR3 length equals 16 residues. The germline gives CDR1 SGDLS, CDR2 YYNGEE. CDR3 amino acids: CASSQVPGLMNTEAFF. Here the CDR3 DNA reads TGTGCCAGCAGCCAGGTCCCGGGACTAATGAACACTGAAGCTTTCTTT.

This clonotype has a count of ten or more. The chain couples TRBV25-1 to TRBJ1-1; weak D call: TRBD1 (5 bases). V lost 5 bases and J lost 4, with 11 bases in between. CDR3 length: 13 residues. Looked up from germline, CDR1 is MGHDK and CDR2 is SYGVNS. As DNA, the CDR3 is TGTGCCAGCAGTCCGACAGCTTTCACTGAAGCTTTCTTT. This codes for CASSPTAFTEAFF.

This chain joins TRBV29-1 and TRBJ2-5; TRBD1 might be the D (8 bases). Germline CDR1 and CDR2: SQVTM and ANQGSEA. The CDR3 has 14 amino acids. The V gene lost 6 bases and the J gene lost 9 bases, with 23 bases spanning the gap. CDR3 sequence reads: CSVGIQGVGGAQYF. The CDR3 bases are TGCAGCGTCGGGATACAGGGGGTTGGGGGGGCCCAGTACTTC.

The genes are TRBV19 and TRBJ1-2, with TRBD1 as a possible D gene (5 bases). Germline assignment: CDR1 LNHDA and CDR2 SQIVND (reference sequence). CDR3 length: 14 residues. V lost 6 bases, J lost 0 bases, and 11 bases lay in between. The CDR3 nucleotides read TGTGCCAGTAGAGACAGACTCACTAACTATGGCTACACCTTC. Translation: CASRDRLTNYGYTF.

The rearrangement uses TRBV20-1 and TRBJ1-4, with D uncertain. V lost 5 bases and J lost 7, with 20 bases in between. Germline lookup yields CDR1 DFQATT and CDR2 SNEGSKA (reference sequence). CDR3 length equals 15 residues. CDR3: CSAPSKAGVGEKLFF. CDR3 nucleotides: TGCAGTGCTCCCTCCAAAGCTGGGGTAGGTGAAAAACTGTTTTTT.

This clonotype was seen repeatedly, ten times or more. This rearrangement joins TRBV19 to TRBJ2-7; possible D gene TRBD1, 5 bases. V lost 10 bases and J 0 bases, leaving 10 bases between the germline ends. CDR3 length equals 12 residues. Germline lookup yields CDR1 LNHDA and CDR2 SQIVND (reference sequence). The CDR3 region has the DNA TGTGCCACCCAGACAGACTCCTACGAGCAGTACTTC. Its translation: CATQTDSYEQYF.

This rearrangement joins TRBV20-1 to TRBJ1-1; 8 bases agree with TRBD1. V lost 2 bases to trimming and J lost 0 bases; unmatched junction nucleotides: 5. Germline CDR1 DFQATT, CDR2 SNEGSKA (reference sequence). The CDR3 is 15 residues long. The CDR3 DNA is TGCAGTGCTAGAAGGACAGGGTTGGTGAACACTGAAGCTTTCTTT. This codes for CSARRTGLVNTEAFF.

The J gene is TRBJ2-6, the V gene TRBV7-3, with D tentatively TRBD2 (5 bases). The CDR3 loop spans 17 amino acids. CDR1 is SGHTA and CDR2 is FQGTGA in the germline V gene. V dropped 5 bases and J dropped 0 bases, with 14 bases sitting between them. The CDR3 protein is CASSAPGKNSGANVLTF. The CDR3 region has the DNA TGTGCCAGCAGCGCCCCGGGGAAAAACTCTGGGGCCAACGTCCTGACTTTC.

The chain links TRBV25-1 to TRBJ1-6; possibly TRBD1 for D (5 bases). CDR1 is MGHDK and CDR2 is SYGVNS in the germline V gene. CDR3 size: 15 residues. Trimming removed 6 bases at V and 6 bases at J, with 15 bases between. The CDR3 DNA reads as TGTGCCAGCAGCTCCCTCGCAGGGTCTAATTCACCCCTCCACTTT. Protein product: CASSSLAGSNSPLHF.

This chain uses TRBV7-3 with TRBJ2-3, with 10 bases fitting TRBD1. With 5 bases clipped from V and 5 bases from J, the junction kept 10 bases outside the gene matches. CDR3 length: 16 residues. Per germline, CDR1 SGHTA and CDR2 FQGTGA. In DNA, the CDR3 is TGTGCCAGCAGCGTCAACCCGGGACAGGGGCAAGATACGCAGTATTTT. Protein product: CASSVNPGQGQDTQYF.

The chain carries TRBV12-3 or TRBV12-4 and TRBJ1-2; 7 nucleotides line up with TRBD1. This CDR3 is 14 amino acids long. V shed 7 bases, J shed 2 bases, and the junction held 7 bases outside the gene matches. The CDR3 reads CASTLGGANYGYTF. The CDR3 region has the DNA TGTGCCAGCACCTTAGGGGGCGCAAACTATGGCTACACCTTC.

This chain connects TRBV15 to TRBJ2-7; maybe TRBD1 (5 bases). The germline V and J ends were trimmed by 10 bases and 0 bases, with 22 bases remaining between them. Germline V gene sequence: CDR1 LNHNV, CDR2 YYDKDF (reference sequence). The CDR3 is 16 amino acids. The CDR3 nucleotides read TGTGCCAACAGTTTACTTACGGCAGGGTTCTCCTACGAGCAGTACTTC. Its translation is CANSLLTAGFSYEQYF.